The 21 T cell receptor beta chains below were found in one sample sequenced in a study of CD8 T cells in Susac syndrome. Random hexamers were used to reverse transcribe the RNA input (roughly 0.5 to 1 ug). TCRdb analysed the immunoSEQ multiplex PCR reads with MiXCR anew, one entry per CDR3 protein. Found here are approximately 110,000 distinct CDR3 sequences, about 95% of them singletons; the top ten hold approximately 0.093%. Input material: CD4+ T cells from PBMCs. The receptors come from a human donor in good health.

The rearrangement uses TRBV9 and TRBJ2-1, with TRBD2 as a possible D gene (7 bases). The germline CDR1 and CDR2 sequences are SGDLS and YYNGEE. The CDR3 covers 15 residues. The germline V and J ends were trimmed by 0 bases and 4 bases, with 11 bases remaining between them. Here the CDR3 reads CASSVGGGHYNEQFF. CDR3 coding DNA: TGTGCCAGCAGCGTAGGCGGGGGACATTACAATGAGCAGTTCTTC.

This chain connects TRBV7-9 to TRBJ2-3, with TRBD2 identical over 7 bases. CDR1 and CDR2 (germline): SEHNR, FQNEAQ (reference sequence). V dropped 3 bases and J dropped 0; count of bases not matched to a gene: 6. CDR3 size: 16 residues. The CDR3 loop is CASSFQAGVSTDTQYF. Written as DNA, the CDR3 is TGTGCCAGCAGCTTTCAGGCGGGAGTAAGCACAGATACGCAGTATTTT.

The rearrangement links TRBV29-1 to TRBJ2-7; D is possibly TRBD1 (6 bases). The V end lost 5 bases, the J end lost 2 bases, and 16 bases lay between the germline ends. The V gene's germline CDR1 is SQVTM and CDR2 ANQGSEA. This CDR3 contains 14 residues. The CDR3 DNA is TGCAGCGTTCTCAGGGGCGAACTGGCCTACGAGCAGTACTTC. Amino acid sequence: CSVLRGELAYEQYF.

This clonotype was observed a single time. The chain has TRBV7-2 and TRBJ2-5; no definite D call. Germline V gene data show CDR1 as SGHTA and CDR2 as FQGNSA. CDR3 length: 11 amino acids. Trimming took off 6 bases at V and 5 bases at J, with 7 bases between the two ends. DNA for the CDR3: TGTGCCAGCAGAAAAGGGGAGACCCAGTACTTC. It specifies CASRKGETQYF.

This chain links TRBV20-1 with TRBJ2-2; D possibly uses TRBD1 or TRBD2 (6 bases each). Germline CDR1 DFQATT, CDR2 SNEGSKA (reference sequence). Trimming removed 4 bases at V and 4 bases at J, with 13 bases between. CDR3 length equals 14 residues. In DNA form, the CDR3 reads TGCAGTGCTATTCGGGGGCGGGGCACCGGGGAGCTGTTTTTT. This gives the protein CSAIRGRGTGELFF.

This clonotype has a single count. This chain connects TRBV5-1 to TRBJ2-7; 7 positions match TRBD1. J was trimmed by 2 bases and V by 5 bases; bases with no gene match: 4. In germline, CDR1 is SGHRS, CDR2 YFSETQ. The CDR3 length is 13 residues. This CDR3 reads CASRPDRAYEQYF. CDR3 nucleotide sequence: TGCGCCAGCAGACCCGACAGGGCCTACGAGCAGTACTTC.

The V and J genes are TRBV6-2 or TRBV6-3 and TRBJ2-6; 12 positions agree with TRBD1. Trimming at V came to 2 bases and at J to 12 bases, leaving 5 bases not matched to a gene. Germline V gene data show CDR1 as MNHEY and CDR2 as SVGEGT. The CDR3 sequence is 15 residues long. The CDR3 region has the DNA TGTGCCAGCAGTTACCCCCGGGGACAGGGGGCCGTCCTGACTTTC. It is translated as CASSYPRGQGAVLTF.

V gene TRBV19 combines with J gene TRBJ2-7; no clear D gene. The CDR3 contains 14 residues. Trimming took 3 bases from V and 2 from J, leaving 11 bases between them. Germline CDR1 LNHDA, CDR2 SQIVND (reference sequence). The CDR3, as DNA: TGTGCCAGTAGTATGTTGGGCGGAGCCTACGAGCAGTACTTC. This gives the protein CASSMLGGAYEQYF.

The chain joins TRBV12-3 or TRBV12-4 to TRBJ2-7; D not resolved. The germline V and J ends were trimmed by 1 base and 2 bases, with 6 bases remaining between them. The CDR3 totals 13 residues. The CDR3 DNA reads as TGTGCCAGCAGTTTAGGTCCCCCCTACGAGCAGTACTTC. As protein: CASSLGPPYEQYF.

The chain couples TRBV27 to TRBJ2-7, with 10 nucleotides matching TRBD2. The CDR3 sequence is 14 residues long. Germline CDR1 and CDR2: MNHEY and SMNVEV (reference sequence). J lost 2 bases, V lost 5 bases, and 3 bases had no gene match. For the CDR3, the DNA is TGTGCCAGCAGTCAGCGGGGGGGACCCTACGAGCAGTACTTC. This sequence encodes CASSQRGGPYEQYF.

The J gene is TRBJ1-1, the V gene TRBV29-1; D is unresolved. This CDR3 comprises 11 residues. Trimming took off 6 bases at V and 1 base at J, with 6 bases between the two ends. Germline assignment: CDR1 SQVTM and CDR2 ANQGSEA. CDR3 DNA: TGCAGCGTAACCTGGAACACTGAAGCTTTCTTT. Protein sequence: CSVTWNTEAFF.

DNA of the CDR3: TGCAGCGTCCTTGAAAACAATCAGCCCCAGCATTTT. Amino acids: CSVLENNQPQHF. The genes are TRBV29-1 and TRBJ1-5; no reliable D call. The CDR3 extends over 12 amino acids. V was shortened by 6 bases and J by 3 bases, with 9 bases between the two germline ends. Germline values: CDR1 SQVTM, CDR2 ANQGSEA.

This rearrangement joins TRBV6-5 to TRBJ2-1; TRBD2 might be the D (5 bases). Trimming removed 6 bases from V and 3 bases from J, with 12 bases in between. Germline assignment: CDR1 MNHEY and CDR2 SVGAGI. The CDR3 totals 14 residues. CDR3 bases: TGTGCCAGCAGCGCTAGCAACGTCTACAATGAGCAGTTCTTC. Encoded protein: CASSASNVYNEQFF.

The chain employs TRBV7-9 and TRBJ1-5; D uncertain. V was clipped by 5 bases and J by 3 bases, with 5 bases between them. This CDR3 is 12 amino acids long. Germline V gene sequence: CDR1 SEHNR, CDR2 FQNEAQ (reference sequence). In DNA form, the CDR3 reads TGTGCCAGCAGCCAGAACAATCAGCCCCAGCATTTT. Residues: CASSQNNQPQHF.

The chain uses TRBV3-1 and TRBJ2-7, with 7 bases identical to TRBD1. This CDR3 is built from 14 residues. Germline CDR1 LGHDT, CDR2 YNNKEL (reference sequence). V lost 4 bases and J lost 2; bases outside the gene matches: 5. The CDR3 bases are TGTGCCAGCAGCCGAACCGGGACAGCCTACGAGCAGTACTTC. Its protein is CASSRTGTAYEQYF.

V and J are TRBV30 and TRBJ2-7; 8 bases are a match to TRBD1. This CDR3 is built from 15 residues. Germline CDR1 GTSNPN, CDR2 SVGIG (reference sequence). Trimming removed 3 bases from V and 1 base from J; junction bases left unmatched: 8. The CDR3 DNA sequence: TGTGCCTGGAGAGGGGCAGGGGGCAGGTCCTACGAGCAGTACTTC. Translation gives CAWRGAGGRSYEQYF. The variable domain in full, completed from reference TRBV30 and TRBJ2-7, reads SQTIHQWPATLVQPVGSPLSLECTVEGTSNPNLYWYRQAAGRGLQLLFYSVGIGQISSEVPQNLSASRPQDRQFILSSKKLLLSDSGFYLCAWRGAGGRSYEQYFGPGTRLTVT.

This chain uses TRBV6-2 or TRBV6-3 with TRBJ1-5; 8 bases align to TRBD1. CDR1 is MNHEY, CDR2 SVGEGT, per germline. V dropped 0 bases and J dropped 1; count of bases not matched to a gene: 5. The CDR3 extends over 17 amino acids. The CDR3 loop is CASSYSPGTGSNQPQHF. The DNA for the CDR3 is TGTGCCAGCAGTTACTCCCCCGGGACAGGAAGCAATCAGCCCCAGCATTTT.

The chain uses TRBV7-2 and TRBJ1-2, with 11 bases matching TRBD1. The CDR3 has 16 amino acids. The germline CDR1 and CDR2 sequences are SGHTA and FQGNSA. Trimming took 1 base from V and 5 from J; bases not matched to a gene: 6. CDR3 DNA sequence: TGTGCCAGCAGCTTAGGGGGGACAGGGGGTGCGTATGGCTACACCTTC. It specifies CASSLGGTGGAYGYTF.

The J gene is TRBJ2-7, the V gene TRBV2, with D possibly being TRBD1 (5 bases). From germline, CDR1 is SNHLY and CDR2 FYNNEI. V lost 4 bases, J lost 3 bases, and 10 bases lay in between. The CDR3 loop spans 13 amino acids. The CDR3 DNA is TGTGCCAGCAGTGTAAGGGGTAACTACGAGCAGTACTTC. This translates into CASSVRGNYEQYF.

This clonotype is a singleton in its sample. V gene TRBV18 combines with J gene TRBJ2-2; no clear D. The length of the CDR3 is 14 residues. The germline V gene encodes CDR1 KGHSH and CDR2 LQKENI. Trimming removed 6 bases from V and 0 bases from J, with 8 bases in between. This chain's CDR3 is CASSELSNTGELFF. In nucleotides, the CDR3 is TGTGCCAGCTCCGAACTCTCGAACACCGGGGAGCTGTTTTTT.

The rearrangement uses TRBV23-1 and TRBJ1-2, with D maybe TRBD1 (5 bases). TRBV23-1 is filed as an ORF, its function uncertain. The CDR3 loop spans 12 amino acids. V was cut by 3 bases and J by 8 bases, with 10 bases left in between. The CDR3 sequence is CASSHRDGGYTF. The CDR3 DNA reads as TGCGCCAGCAGTCACAGGGACGGCGGCTACACCTTC.